This entry concerns a single T cell receptor (beta chain). Its antigen specificity is not known. Nothing much larger sits one base from this clone, and base qualities are not available. This record comes from a study of blood T cells in healthy people across ages (dated by TCRdb to between 2015 and 2016). A note on the overall study: Template switching captured roughly one uniquely barcoded TCR beta cDNA molecule per two T cells in model experiments. Age-related changes in TCR beta repertoire diversity were measured in the study by deep sequencing normalized with unique cDNA molecular identifiers. The donors were divided into four age groups: young (average around 17 years), middle-aged (about 39), aged (about 56) and long-lived (roughly 82). To avoid experimental bias, donors of different ages were randomly spread across the sequencing lanes. Two additional independent replicas of 1 million unique cDNA reads from the same blood draw were analyzed for two donors (one aged 18 to 29 and one aged 80 or older). Results the study describes overall, beyond this receptor: Because profiling used bulk unsorted PBMCs, naive and antigen-experienced compartments could not be compared conclusively. Because donor CMV infection status was unknown, age-related changes in expanded clonotypes were potentially confounded. Estimates of total diversity based on one million sequenced T cells were regarded as lower bounds and as underestimates. Observed TCR beta diversity per million T cells fell roughly linearly with age, and a significant reduction was already apparent by age roughly 40. Compared with the aged group, more naive CD4+ T cells, fewer expanded clones and increased TCR diversity were shown by the long-lived group, suggesting age selection. A strong correlation was found between observed TCR beta diversity and the percentage of naive T cells measured by flow cytometry.

The germline V gene provides CDR1 SGHTA and CDR2 FQGNSA. Unmatched junction bases come to 8, with V trimmed by 1 base and J by 4 bases. The CDR3 covers 16 residues, taking in both the cysteine and the phenylalanine. Of all the DNA, just the CDR3 is kept, 48 bases in frame from base 1. The donors were some 39 Caucasian individuals from Russia, aged roughly 6 to 90 years, who were systemically healthy. Around 10 milliliters of peripheral blood were collected from each donor into EDTA-treated Vacutainer tubes. Ficoll-Paque density-gradient centrifugation was used to isolate PBMCs, with at least 7 million per sample. Total RNA, at least 6 micrograms per sample, was extracted from PBMCs with Trizol reagent. The percentages of naive CD45RAhigh/CD27high T cells were determined by flow cytometry on a PBMC aliquot from every donor. The library was produced with 5' RACE. Instrument used: Illumina HiSeq 2500. A second PCR of roughly 7 to 11 cycles was performed with a sample-barcoded 5' primer and a J-beta primer mix. A template-switch 5' adaptor carrying 12 random nucleotides introduced a unique molecular identifier onto each TCR beta cDNA molecule. At least 2.5 million CDR3-containing paired-end reads were obtained from each sample. First-strand cDNA synthesis was performed from all RNA using the Mint cDNA synthesis kit, with priming by a TRBC-specific oligonucleotide. Following uracil-DNA glycosylase treatment, a first 18-cycle PCR with universal primers M1SS and BC2_uni_R was performed on all cDNA. The authors' pipeline ran thus. Each sample was normalized by randomly selecting 1 million high-quality reads, each carrying a distinct molecular identifier. Reads with shared molecular identifiers were discarded instead of being binned into consensus sequences. MiTCR, with a Q25 quality threshold and the strictest error-elimination algorithm, was used for CDR3 identification, clonotype clustering and error correction. A nonparametric unseen species model with Euler transformation was used to estimate a lower bound on total TCR beta diversity. The public reads were run again by TCRdb, first through fastp at Q25 and then through MiXCR, and only productive beta chains were kept. Entries that share a CDR3 protein sequence are merged under the most common genes and DNA. Here the V and J calls rest on TCRdb's processing, not on the authors' analysis. The sample contains 550,000 to 700,000 distinct CDR3 sequences, approximately 25% of them found a single time. Less than 20% of the sample is taken by the ten largest.

This TCR derives from a woman in her seventies in good health. The sequence links TRBV7-2 to TRBJ1-2; 8 of the junction bases match TRBD1. The sequenced sample was blood. The DNA reads as follows: TGTGCCAGCAGCTTAGGCGGGACAGGAACCCTCTATGGCTACACCTTC. Translated, this is CASSLGGTGTLYGYTF.